Included here is one TCR beta chain sequence, with context. It has no known antigen specificity. Base qualities were left out, and no much larger clone turns up one base away. This entry is derived from a study of shared clonotypes between healthy human individuals (dated by TCRdb to the early 2020s). Context from the whole study: The cohort included a few men and a couple of women between 18 and 49 years of age. Blood TCR repertoires of a handful of healthy adults were deeply sequenced to estimate repertoire size and the extent of clonotype sharing between individuals. Each donor's leukapheresis produced roughly between roughly 0.94 and 9.5 billion PBMCs. Different laboratories and diverse techniques were used to prepare libraries and sequence TCR repertoires, to increase sequencing depth and limit assay-specific biases. For each donor, CD4 naive and CD4 memory were each run on three plates, CD8 naive on two plates, and CD8 memory on one plate. Study-level results and caveats: Sampling was limited to blood, and TCR repertoires in tissue likely differ from TCR repertoires in blood. Incomplete sequencing was indicated by rarefaction of sorted-subset datasets, despite the large sequencing depth. Higher generation probabilities were observed for clonotypes shared by all four sorted-subset donors than for non-shared clonotypes. Because the study included a small number of donors, the genetic and exposure-history diversity represented was limited. Across a few donors, approximately 4.6% of naive CD4, around 3.3% of naive CD8, 2% to 2.5% of memory CD4, and approximately 0.42% of memory CD8 clonotypes were shared. Based on pairwise subsampling, the degree of clonotype sharing among donors was expected to be affected by sequencing depth. Estimated clonotype richness was generally larger for naive than for memory subsets.

Trimming takes 5 bases from V and 4 bases from J, and the germline ends sit 17 bases apart. The CDR3 runs 15 amino acids, cysteine and phenylalanine included. Just CDR3 DNA is preserved here, 45 bases in frame from base 1. Via the germline V gene, CDR1 is SGHTA and CDR2 FQGNSA. Using the deep immunoSEQ assay, multiplex PCR amplified TCR CDR3 regions from genomic DNA. Extracted genomic DNA from each cell subset was spread evenly across all wells of several immunoSEQ 96-well plates, with each plate serving as a replicate. For sorted subsets, approximately 200 ng of genomic DNA, equivalent to some 30,000 T cell genomes, went into each replicate PCR. Purified libraries were quantified with a Qubit 3.0 fluorometer, sized on a Bioanalyzer 2100, and re-quantified with the KAPA Library Quantification kit. A separate single-read 150-cycle Illumina NextSeq 550 flow cell was used to sequence each immunoSEQ 96-well plate. In the source study's methods: Because the immunoSEQ output held only junctional sequences and lacked quality scores, the filtering could not match the filtering applied to full-length reads. To assign V/J genes and CDR3, sequences were annotated using PyIR, a Python wrapper for IgBLAST v1.9, with IMGT germline references. Reads with weak V/J assignments (E-value above 1e-6), missing CDR3, stop codons, out-of-frame junctions, or ambiguous translated residues were removed. V3J clonotypes were defined as sequences sharing an identical inferred V gene, J gene, and CDR3 amino acid sequence. Percentage overlap between repertoires was calculated by dividing the number of shared unique clonotypes by the size of the smaller repertoire. Repertoire richness was assessed with RTK rarefaction, the Chao1 estimator, and Recon v2.1 estimates of unobserved clonotypes. Generation probabilities were computed with OLGA for all TCRbeta clonotypes obtained by the gDNA method from several donors. TCRdb provides this immuneACCESS table in a form limited to in-frame rearrangements. Some clones are lacking; in checked studies, under half of them reflect an unresolved V gene, and why the rest are absent is not known. V, J and clone size were drawn from that table, and D and trimming were deduced from the DNA. For this sample there are roughly 2.5 million clones; just over 90% appear just once. The biggest ten clones account for 0.11% to 0.15% of the sample.

Healthy HIV-negative adults with no recently reported acute infections or vaccinations were included as donors. Only Caucasian adults living in Nashville, Tennessee, USA were represented among the donors. Magnetic negative selection was used to enrich CD4+ T cells, after which naive cells were positively selected on CD45RA and the negative fraction became the memory subset. After blood collection by leukapheresis, PBMCs were isolated using Ficoll-Histopaque density gradient centrifugation and then cryopreserved in the vapor phase of liquid nitrogen. Analytical flow cytometry was used to check the purity and quantity of each magnetically sorted T cell population. From each sorted fraction, genomic DNA was isolated and quantified by UV absorbance on a Nanodrop 2000c.

The sequence was obtained from a man between 18 and 29 years old in good health. The sequenced sample consisted of naive CD4+ T cells sorted from blood. The label giving this sample's cell subset or site can be read as: CD45RA+ positively selected. This sequence uses TRBV7-2 and TRBJ1-2, with the D gene too uncertain to name. The nucleotide sequence reads TGTGCCAGCAGCCCCGAGAAAGTGAGCGCCTATGGCTACACCTTC. Its translation reads: CASSPEKVSAYGYTF.